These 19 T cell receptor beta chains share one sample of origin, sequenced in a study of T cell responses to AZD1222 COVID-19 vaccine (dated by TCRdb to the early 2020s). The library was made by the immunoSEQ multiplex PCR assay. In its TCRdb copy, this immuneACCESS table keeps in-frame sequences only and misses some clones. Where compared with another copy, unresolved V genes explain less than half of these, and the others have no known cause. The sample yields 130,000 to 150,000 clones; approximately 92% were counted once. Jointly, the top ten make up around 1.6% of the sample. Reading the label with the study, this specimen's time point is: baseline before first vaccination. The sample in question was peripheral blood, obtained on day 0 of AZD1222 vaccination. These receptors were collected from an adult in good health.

CDR3 sequence reads: CAISDEAPRYGYTF. In DNA, the CDR3 is TGTGCCATCAGTGACGAGGCCCCAAGGTATGGCTACACCTTC. The chain has TRBV10-3 and TRBJ1-2; D is ambiguous. The CDR3 runs 14 residues. The V end lost 3 bases, the J end lost 5 bases, and 13 bases lay between the germline ends. Germline V gene sequence: CDR1 ENHRY, CDR2 SYGVKD.

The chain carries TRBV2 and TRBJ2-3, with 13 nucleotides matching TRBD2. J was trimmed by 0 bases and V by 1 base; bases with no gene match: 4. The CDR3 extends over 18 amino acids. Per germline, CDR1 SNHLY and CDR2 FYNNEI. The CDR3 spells CASSEGTSGGISTDTQYF. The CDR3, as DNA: TGTGCCAGCAGTGAAGGGACTAGCGGGGGCATCAGCACAGATACGCAGTATTTT.

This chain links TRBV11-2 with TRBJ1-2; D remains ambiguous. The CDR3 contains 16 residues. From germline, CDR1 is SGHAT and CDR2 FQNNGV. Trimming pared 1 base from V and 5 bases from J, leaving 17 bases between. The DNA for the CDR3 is TGTGCCAGCAGCTTAGCCAGTGTAGGGCTTGGGTATGGCTACACCTTC. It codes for CASSLASVGLGYGYTF.

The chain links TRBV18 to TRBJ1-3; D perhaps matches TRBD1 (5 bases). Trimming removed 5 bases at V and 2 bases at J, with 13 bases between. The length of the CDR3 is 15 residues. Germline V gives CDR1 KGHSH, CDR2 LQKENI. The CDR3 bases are TGTGCCAGCTCAGCGTTACAGGTTACTGGAAACACCATATATTTT. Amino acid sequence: CASSALQVTGNTIYF.

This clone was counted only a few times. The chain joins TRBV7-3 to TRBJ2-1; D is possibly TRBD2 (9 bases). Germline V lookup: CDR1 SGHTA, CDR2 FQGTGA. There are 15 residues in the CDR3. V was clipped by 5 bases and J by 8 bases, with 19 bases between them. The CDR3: CASSPPGGGGDEQFF. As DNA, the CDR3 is TGTGCCAGCAGCCCCCCAGGGGGCGGGGGGGATGAGCAGTTCTTC.

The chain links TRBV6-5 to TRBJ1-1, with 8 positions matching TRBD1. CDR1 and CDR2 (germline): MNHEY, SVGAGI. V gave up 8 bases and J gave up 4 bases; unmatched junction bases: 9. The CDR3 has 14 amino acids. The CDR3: CASERPGGFTEAFF. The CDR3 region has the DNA TGTGCCAGCGAGAGGCCAGGGGGCTTCACTGAAGCTTTCTTT.

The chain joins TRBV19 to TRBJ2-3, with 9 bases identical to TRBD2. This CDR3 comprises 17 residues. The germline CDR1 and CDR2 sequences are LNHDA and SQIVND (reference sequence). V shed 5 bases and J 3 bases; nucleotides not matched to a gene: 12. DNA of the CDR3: TGTGCCAGTAGTCGAAACTGGGCTAGCGGGATTACAGATACGCAGTATTTT. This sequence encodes CASSRNWASGITDTQYF.

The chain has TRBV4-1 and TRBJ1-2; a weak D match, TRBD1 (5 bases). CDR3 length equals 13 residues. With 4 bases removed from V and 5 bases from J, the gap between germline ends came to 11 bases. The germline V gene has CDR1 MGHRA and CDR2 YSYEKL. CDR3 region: CASSRDGSYGYTF. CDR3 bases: TGCGCCAGCAGCCGGGACGGGAGTTATGGCTACACCTTC.

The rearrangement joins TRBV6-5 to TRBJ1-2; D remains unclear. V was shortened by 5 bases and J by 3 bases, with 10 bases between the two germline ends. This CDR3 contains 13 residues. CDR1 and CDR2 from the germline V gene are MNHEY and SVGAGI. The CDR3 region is CASSPTGDYGYTF. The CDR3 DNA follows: TGTGCCAGCAGTCCGACCGGGGACTATGGCTACACCTTC.

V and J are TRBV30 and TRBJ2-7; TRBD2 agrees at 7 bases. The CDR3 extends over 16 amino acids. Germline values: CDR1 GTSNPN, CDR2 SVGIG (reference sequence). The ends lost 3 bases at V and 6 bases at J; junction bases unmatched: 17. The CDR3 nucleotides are TGTGCCTGGAGAAGAGCGGGAAACAACGTCCCCTTCGAGCAGTACTTC. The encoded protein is CAWRRAGNNVPFEQYF.

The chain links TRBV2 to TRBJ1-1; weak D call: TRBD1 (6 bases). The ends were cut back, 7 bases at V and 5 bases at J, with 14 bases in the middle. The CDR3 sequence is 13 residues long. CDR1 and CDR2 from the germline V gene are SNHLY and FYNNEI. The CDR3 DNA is TGTGCCAGCATCCGACAGGAATTTACTGAAGCTTTCTTT. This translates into CASIRQEFTEAFF. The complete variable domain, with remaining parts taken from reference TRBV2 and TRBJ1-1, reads EPEVTQTPSHQVTQMGQEVILRCVPISNHLYFYWYRQILGQKVEFLVSFYNNEISEKSEIFDDQFSVERPDGSNFTLKIRSTKLEDSAMYFCASIRQEFTEAFFGQGTRLTVV.

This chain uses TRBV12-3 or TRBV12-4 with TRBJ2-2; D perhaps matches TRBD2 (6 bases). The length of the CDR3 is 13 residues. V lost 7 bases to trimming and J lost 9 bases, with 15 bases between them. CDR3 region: CASTSGGFRELFF. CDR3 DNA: TGTGCCAGCACCAGTGGGGGGTTCCGGGAGCTGTTTTTT.

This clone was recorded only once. CDR3 loop: CASRSQGVNTGELFF. As DNA, the CDR3 is TGTGCCAGCAGATCGCAGGGGGTGAACACCGGGGAGCTGTTTTTT. The chain is built from TRBV7-9 and TRBJ2-2; TRBD1 agrees at 7 bases. This CDR3 contains 15 residues. Trimming at V came to 6 bases and at J to 1 base, leaving 5 bases not matched to a gene. Germline V gene lookup returns CDR1 SEHNR and CDR2 FQNEAQ (reference sequence).

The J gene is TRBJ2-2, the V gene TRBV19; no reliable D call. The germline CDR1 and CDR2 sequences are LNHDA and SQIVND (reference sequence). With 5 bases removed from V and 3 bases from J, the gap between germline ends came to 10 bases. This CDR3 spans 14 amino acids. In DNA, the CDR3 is TGTGCCAGTAGTTTGGGGTGGGACACCGGGGAGCTGTTTTTT. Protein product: CASSLGWDTGELFF.

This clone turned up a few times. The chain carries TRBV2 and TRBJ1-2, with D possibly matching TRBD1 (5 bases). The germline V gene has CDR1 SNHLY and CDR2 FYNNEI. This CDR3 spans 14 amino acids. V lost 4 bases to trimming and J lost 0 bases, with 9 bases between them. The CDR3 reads CASSGGTSNYGYTF. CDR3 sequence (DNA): TGTGCCAGCAGTGGAGGGACTTCTAACTATGGCTACACCTTC.

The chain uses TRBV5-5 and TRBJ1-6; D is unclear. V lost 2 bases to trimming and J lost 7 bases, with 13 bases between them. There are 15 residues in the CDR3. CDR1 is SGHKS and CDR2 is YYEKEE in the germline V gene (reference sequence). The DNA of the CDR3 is TGTGCCAGCAGCTTCATTCTACCAGAAAATTCACCCCTCCACTTT. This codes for CASSFILPENSPLHF.

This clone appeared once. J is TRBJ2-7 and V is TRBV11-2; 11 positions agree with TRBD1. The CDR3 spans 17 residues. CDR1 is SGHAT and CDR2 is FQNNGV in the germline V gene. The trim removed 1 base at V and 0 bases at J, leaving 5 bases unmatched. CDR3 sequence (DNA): TGTGCCAGCAGCTTAGGGACAGGGGGCATAGCCTCCTACGAGCAGTACTTC. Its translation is CASSLGTGGIASYEQYF.

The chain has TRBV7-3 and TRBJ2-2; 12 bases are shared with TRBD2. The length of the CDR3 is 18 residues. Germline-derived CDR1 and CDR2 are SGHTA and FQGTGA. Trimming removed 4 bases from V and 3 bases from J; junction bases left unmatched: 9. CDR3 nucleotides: TGTGCCAGCAGCTCCGGGACTAGCGGGTCCGCGGACACCGGGGAGCTGTTTTTT. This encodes CASSSGTSGSADTGELFF.

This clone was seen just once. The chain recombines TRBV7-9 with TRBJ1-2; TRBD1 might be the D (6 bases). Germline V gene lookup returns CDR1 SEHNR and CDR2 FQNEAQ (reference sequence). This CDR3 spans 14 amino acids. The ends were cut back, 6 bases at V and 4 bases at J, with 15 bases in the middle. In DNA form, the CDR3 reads TGTGCCAGCAGTCGCGGGCAGGGGATCTATGGCTACACCTTC. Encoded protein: CASSRGQGIYGYTF.